This paragraph reports one TCR beta chain. Antigen specificity is unknown. Other DNA sequences in this sample translate to the same CDR3. CDR1 and CDR2 (germline): MNHEY, SVGEGT. This CDR3 is built from 12 residues. Trimming pared 0 bases from V and 8 bases from J, leaving 7 bases between. Assay used: immunoSEQ multiplex PCR; TCRdb lists only in-frame clones, some missing. The data hold a few hundred thousand clones, with 83% observed a single time. This specimen belongs to a study of Ad26.COV2.S vaccination and SARS-CoV-2 variants. Study-level points and caveats: Responses of T cells in total may have been underestimated by the TCR breadth and depth analyses. Ad26.COV2.S recipients had broader spike-specific TCRs (P = 0.0014).

Treatment reported: roughly 20 received Ad26.COV2.S at low or high dose, single or two shots; roughly five received placebo; per-sample allocation not given. Collection of samples fell on day 63 after the first vaccine or placebo injection. Cohort 1b enrolled adults aged 18-55 years in Boston. The source of this sequence is a person between 18 and 65 years old who received the Ad26.COV2.S COVID-19 vaccine or a placebo. This chain uses TRBV6-2 or TRBV6-3 with TRBJ1-2; D unresolved. This specimen consisted of peripheral blood, obtained in a trial of Ad26.COV2.S vaccine versus placebo. The CDR3 DNA is TGTGCCAGCAGTTACTCGAGTTACGGCTACACCTTC. This sequence encodes CASSYSSYGYTF.